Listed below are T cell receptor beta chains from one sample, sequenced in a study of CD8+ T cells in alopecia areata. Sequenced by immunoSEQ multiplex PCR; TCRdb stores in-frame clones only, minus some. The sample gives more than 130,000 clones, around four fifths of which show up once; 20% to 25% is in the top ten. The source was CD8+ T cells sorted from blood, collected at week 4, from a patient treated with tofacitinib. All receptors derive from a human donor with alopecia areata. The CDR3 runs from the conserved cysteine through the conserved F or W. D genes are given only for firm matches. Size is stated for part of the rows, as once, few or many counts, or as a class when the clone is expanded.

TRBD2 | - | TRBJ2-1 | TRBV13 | TGTGCCAGCAGCGAGCGGGGGGCCGGGTACAATGAGCAGTTCTTC | CASSERGAGYNEQFF
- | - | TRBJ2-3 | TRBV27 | TGTGCCAGCAGCTCAGGGACATCAAGCACAGATACGCAGTATTTT | CASSSGTSSTDTQYF
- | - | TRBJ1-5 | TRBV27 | TGTGCCAGCAGTTTCGTAGCAGGCAGCAATCAGCCCCAGCATTTT | CASSFVAGSNQPQHF
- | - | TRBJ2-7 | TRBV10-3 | TGTGCCATCAGTGGGGCAGGGCCTCAGGGCGAGCAGTACTTC | CAISGAGPQGEQYF
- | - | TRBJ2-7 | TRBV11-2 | TGTGCCAGCAGCCCGGGACCCCAGACCGATTTTTACGAGCAGTACTTC | CASSPGPQTDFYEQYF
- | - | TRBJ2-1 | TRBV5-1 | TGCGCCAGCAGCTTGGAGAATGAGCAGTTCTTC | CASSLENEQFF
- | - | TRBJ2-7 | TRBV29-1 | TGCAGCGTTGCCGGTAGGGAAAGCTCCTACGAGCAGTACTTC | CSVAGRESSYEQYF
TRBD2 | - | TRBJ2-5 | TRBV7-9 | TGTGCCAGCAGCTTACGGGGGGAAAAGAGAGAGACCCAGTACTTC | CASSLRGEKRETQYF
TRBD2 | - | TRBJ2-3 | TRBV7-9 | TGTGCCAGCAGCGTCCGGGGACTAGAGAGCACAGATACGCAGTATTTT | CASSVRGLESTDTQYF
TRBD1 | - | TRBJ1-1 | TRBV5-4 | TGTGCCAGCAGCTCCATCGACAGGGCCAACACTGAAGCTTTCTTT | CASSSIDRANTEAFF
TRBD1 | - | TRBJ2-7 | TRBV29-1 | TGCAGCTGCCGGGACAGGAGGAGCGAGCAGTACTTC | CSCRDRRSEQYF
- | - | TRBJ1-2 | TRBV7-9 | TGTGCCAGCAGCGGGGGGCGACCGCGAGGCTACACCTTC | CASSGGRPRGYTF
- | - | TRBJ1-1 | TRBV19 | TGTGCCAGTAGTATTCGGCAGACTGAAGCTTTCTTT | CASSIRQTEAFF
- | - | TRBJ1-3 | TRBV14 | TGTGCCAGCAGCCCCACCTTCGGCCTCACCCTCTCTGGAAACACCATATATTTT | CASSPTFGLTLSGNTIYF
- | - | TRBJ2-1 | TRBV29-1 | TGCAGCGTTGAGGACACCAGAGTCTACAATGAGCAGTTCTTC | CSVEDTRVYNEQFF
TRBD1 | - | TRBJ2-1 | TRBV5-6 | TGTGCCAGCAGCTGGGGACAGGGGTCTCGGGAGCAGTTCTTC | CASSWGQGSREQFF
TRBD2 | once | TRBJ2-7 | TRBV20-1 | TGCAGTGGGGACTATACCCACGAGCAGTACTTC | CSGDYTHEQYF
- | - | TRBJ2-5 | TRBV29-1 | TGCAGCGTTGAAGAGGGTTTCAAGGGCCTCTCGATGGAGACCCAGTACTTC | CSVEEGFKGLSMETQYF
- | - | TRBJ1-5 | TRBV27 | TGTGCCAGTTCCTCCTCGTCGGGGATTAATCAGCCCCAGCATTTT | CASSSSSGINQPQHF
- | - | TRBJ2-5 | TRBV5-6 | TGTGCCAGCAGCTTGGACAGACCCTTGCGGACCCAGTACTTC | CASSLDRPLRTQYF
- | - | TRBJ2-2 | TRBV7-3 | TGTGCCAGCAGCCCCGAAGGGGTGGGGTCCGGGGAGCTGTTTTTT | CASSPEGVGSGELFF
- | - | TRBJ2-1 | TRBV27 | TGTGCCAGCAGTTTCTTGAACAATGAGCAGTTCTTC | CASSFLNNEQFF
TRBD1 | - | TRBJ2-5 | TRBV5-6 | TGTGCCAGCAGCCTCCCCCGGACAGGGTTTGCGGAGACCCAGTACTTC | CASSLPRTGFAETQYF
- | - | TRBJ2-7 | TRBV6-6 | TGTGCCAGCAGTTACCTTTCGACTATCTCGGGGGAGCAGTACTTC | CASSYLSTISGEQYF
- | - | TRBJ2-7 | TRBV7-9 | TGTGCCAGCAGCTTCCCGTCGCAGGGGCTCGAGCAGTACTTC | CASSFPSQGLEQYF
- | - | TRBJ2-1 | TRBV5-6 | TGTGCCAGCAGCCTCGGGCATCCGAGTGAGCAGTTCTTC | CASSLGHPSEQFF
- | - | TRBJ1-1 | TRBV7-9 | TGTGCCAGCAGCTTGACCGTTCAAACTGAAGCTTTCTTT | CASSLTVQTEAFF
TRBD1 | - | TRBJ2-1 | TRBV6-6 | TGTGCCAGCACGAGATGGGACAGGGGTGAAAATGAGCAGTTCTTC | CASTRWDRGENEQFF
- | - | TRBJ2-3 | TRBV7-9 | TGTGCCAGCAGCTTAGGGACAGATACGCAGTATTTT | CASSLGTDTQYF
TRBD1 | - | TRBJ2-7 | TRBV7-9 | TGTGCCAGCAGCCCCAAGACAGGGGGCCTATCCTACGAGCAGTACTTC | CASSPKTGGLSYEQYF
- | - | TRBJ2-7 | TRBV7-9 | TGTGCCAGCAGCTCTGAAGACAGATTCTACGAGCAGTACTTC | CASSSEDRFYEQYF